This T cell receptor beta chain emerged from a study of human T cells and chemical hapten exposure. In the study overall: Sensitization applied 2% DPC to roughly 2 cm by roughly 2 cm of upper inner arm skin.

Time point defined: pre-sensitization, week 0. Treatment noted: therapeutic diphenylcyclopropenone sensitization with weekly scalp DPC. Donors, patients with alopecia ranging from 18 to 70 years old and judged suitable for DPC, provided samples. Extraction of total RNA was performed on unfractionated whole blood. MiXCR, applied by TCRdb to the RACE reads, yields one record per CDR3 protein. Of 250,000 or so distinct CDR3 sequences listed, almost 8% were seen once; the top ten hold 1.2%. The CDR3 is 15 amino acids. Looked up from germline, CDR1 is LGHNA and CDR2 is YSLEER. V lost 0 bases to trimming and J lost 7 bases, with 13 bases between them.

The material sequenced was whole blood, taken in connection with sensitization to the hapten diphenylcyclopropenone (DPC). The receptor was isolated from a man aged 18 to 29 with alopecia areata. Some clones in this sample may be carry-over from other donors' samples. This sequence joins TRBV4-3 and TRBJ2-4, with D tentatively TRBD2 (7 bases). The CDR3 coding sequence is TGCGCCAGCAGCCAAGATGGGGGGGCGAGGAACATTCAGTACTTC. Protein sequence: CASSQDGGARNIQYF.